The source of this T cell receptor (beta chain) is a study of immune cell composition in non-small cell lung cancer. Study as a whole: Tumours were mainly lung adenocarcinoma or squamous cell carcinoma.

To note about this clone: The antigen remains undetermined.

Genomic DNA came from frozen unsorted single-cell suspensions. Study outcomes and limitations: Overall clonality, unlike maximal tumour-associated clone frequency, did not predict TIL reactivity. Lung adenocarcinomas had lower top 10 clone scores and clonality than squamous tumours.

Sequencing used immunoSEQ multiplex PCR; TCRdb keeps in-frame clones, though not all of them. This table has 2,000 or so clones, 70% to 75% appearing once. The TCR sequence derives from a human donor with non-small cell lung cancer. Sequenced: lung tumor tissue.

The CDR3 spells CASSSQGSETQYF. The CDR3 DNA reads as TGTGCCAGCAGCAGCCAGGGCTCGGAGACCCAGTACTTC. V usage is TRBV2 and J usage is TRBJ2-5, with TRBD1 as a possible D gene (5 bases). V was shortened by 6 bases and J by 5 bases, with 13 bases between the two germline ends. The CDR3 is 13 amino acids. The V gene's germline CDR1 is SNHLY and CDR2 FYNNEI.